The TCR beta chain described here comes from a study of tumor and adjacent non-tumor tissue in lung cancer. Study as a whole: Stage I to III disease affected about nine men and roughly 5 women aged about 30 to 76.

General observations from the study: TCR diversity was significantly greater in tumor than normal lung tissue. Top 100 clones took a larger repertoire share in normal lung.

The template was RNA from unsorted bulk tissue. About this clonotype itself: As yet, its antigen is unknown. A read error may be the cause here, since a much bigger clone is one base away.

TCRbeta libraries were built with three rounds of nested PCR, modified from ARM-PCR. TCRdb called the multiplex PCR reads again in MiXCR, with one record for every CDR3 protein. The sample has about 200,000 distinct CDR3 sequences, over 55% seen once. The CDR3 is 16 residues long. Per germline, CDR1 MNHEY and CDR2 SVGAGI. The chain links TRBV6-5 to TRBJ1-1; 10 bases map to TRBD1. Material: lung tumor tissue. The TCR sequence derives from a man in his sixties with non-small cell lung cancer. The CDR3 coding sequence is TGTGCCAGCAGTCGACCGAAGGGACAGGGGCCCACTAAAGCTTTCTTT. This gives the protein CASSRPKGQGPTKAFF.